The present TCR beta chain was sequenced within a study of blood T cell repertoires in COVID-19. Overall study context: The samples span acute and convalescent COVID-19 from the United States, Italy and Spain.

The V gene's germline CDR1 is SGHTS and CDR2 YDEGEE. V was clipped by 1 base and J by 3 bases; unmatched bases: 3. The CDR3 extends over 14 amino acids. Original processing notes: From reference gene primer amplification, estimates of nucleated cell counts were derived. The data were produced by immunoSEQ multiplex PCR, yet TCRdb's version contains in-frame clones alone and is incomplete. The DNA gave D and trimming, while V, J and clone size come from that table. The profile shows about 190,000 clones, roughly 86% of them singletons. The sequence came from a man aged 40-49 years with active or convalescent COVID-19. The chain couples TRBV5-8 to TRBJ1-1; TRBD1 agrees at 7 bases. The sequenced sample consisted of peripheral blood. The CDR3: CASSLPGQYTEAFF. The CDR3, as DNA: TGTGCCAGCAGCTTGCCGGGACAGTACACTGAAGCTTTCTTT. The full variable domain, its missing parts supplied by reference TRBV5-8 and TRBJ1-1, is EAGVTQSPTHLIKTRGQQATLRCSPISGHTSVYWYQQALGLGLQFLLWYDEGEERNRGNFPPRFSGRQFPNYSSELNVNALELEDSALYLCASSLPGQYTEAFFGQGTRLTVV.